This passage covers 20 T cell receptor beta chains from one sample sequenced in a study of TIL therapy for anti-PD-1-resistant metastatic lung cancer. This was the immunoSEQ v3 assay. The table came from immunoSEQ multiplex PCR; TCRdb's copy has only in-frame clones and leaves some out. The sample has about 60,000 clones; about 69% are singletons. Sample time point: pre-treatment sample, taken before nivolumab and TIL therapy. The sample was blood, taken at baseline. All receptors come from a person between 30 and 80 years old with non-small cell lung cancer.

This clone was recorded only once. The CDR3 reads CASSEVGSSYEQYF. The DNA for the CDR3 is TGTGCCAGCAGTGAAGTCGGGTCCTCCTACGAGCAGTACTTC. The chain joins TRBV2 to TRBJ2-7; D not certain. Germline assignment: CDR1 SNHLY and CDR2 FYNNEI. The CDR3 contains 14 residues. V shed 1 base and J shed 0 bases, with 7 bases lying between them.

This chain uses TRBV4-1 with TRBJ2-6, with TRBD1 identical over 10 bases. Germline V gene sequence: CDR1 MGHRA, CDR2 YSYEKL. V dropped 2 bases and J dropped 0; count of bases not matched to a gene: 7. The CDR3 extends over 19 amino acids. The chain's CDR3 is CASSQKAGTGASGANVLTF. The CDR3 DNA sequence: TGCGCCAGCAGCCAAAAGGCCGGGACAGGGGCCTCTGGGGCCAACGTCCTGACTTTC.

This chain connects TRBV7-6 to TRBJ2-7; possibly TRBD1 or TRBD2 for D (7 bases each). V gave up 1 base and J gave up 2 bases, with 15 bases separating them. The germline gives CDR1 SGHVS, CDR2 FNYEAQ. The CDR3 covers 16 residues. For the CDR3, the DNA is TGTGCCAGCAGCTTAGGGGCAGGGGGGGAAGCCTACGAGCAGTACTTC. Protein product: CASSLGAGGEAYEQYF.

The genes are TRBV2 and TRBJ2-6; tentative D call: TRBD1 (5 bases). Germline loops: CDR1 SNHLY, CDR2 FYNNEI. V lost 5 bases and J lost 4, with 12 bases in between. CDR3 size: 15 residues. The CDR3 DNA follows: TGTGCCAGCAGTTTAGACAGAGCCGGGGCCAACGTCCTGACTTTC. Translating gives CASSLDRAGANVLTF.

The V gene is TRBV6-6, the J gene TRBJ1-2; maybe TRBD1 (6 bases). The CDR3 extends over 15 amino acids. Trimming left V 6 bases short and J 0 bases short, with 14 bases between. Germline V gene sequence: CDR1 MNHNY, CDR2 SVGAGI (reference sequence). The CDR3 sequence: CASRFRDTSNYGYTF. The CDR3 DNA is TGTGCCAGCAGATTCCGGGACACATCTAACTATGGCTACACCTTC.

The V call is TRBV29-1, the J call TRBJ2-3, with a possible D match to TRBD2 (6 bases). Germline CDR1 is SQVTM and CDR2 is ANQGSEA. Trimming removed 7 bases from V and 2 bases from J, with 16 bases in between. The CDR3 runs 14 residues. CDR3 residues: CSAYPGLNTDTQYF. The CDR3 coding sequence is TGCAGCGCTTACCCGGGACTGAACACAGATACGCAGTATTTT.

A single count supports this clone. The rearrangement joins TRBV2 to TRBJ1-3; D is ambiguous. The CDR3 runs to 11 residues. The germline V and J ends were trimmed by 1 base and 7 bases, with 2 bases remaining between them. CDR1 and CDR2 (germline): SNHLY, FYNNEI. The CDR3 coding sequence is TGTGCCAGCAGTGAAGTCAACACCATATATTTT. This codes for CASSEVNTIYF.

The V and J genes are TRBV5-1 and TRBJ2-6; D unclear. In germline, CDR1 is SGHRS, CDR2 YFSETQ. CDR3 length equals 15 residues. V lost 0 bases to trimming and J lost 0 bases, with 4 bases between them. The CDR3, as DNA: TGCGCCAGCAGCTTGGGTGGCTCTGGGGCCAACGTCCTGACTTTC. It codes for CASSLGGSGANVLTF.

The chain employs TRBV7-9 and TRBJ2-7, with D possibly matching TRBD2 (5 bases). This CDR3 is 16 amino acids long. Germline CDR1 reads SEHNR; CDR2 reads FQNEAQ (reference sequence). The ends were cut back, 4 bases at V and 3 bases at J, with 19 bases in the middle. The CDR3 reads CASSSRNAGEDYEQYF. In DNA, the CDR3 is TGTGCCAGCAGCTCACGCAACGCGGGCGAGGACTACGAGCAGTACTTC.

This clone ranks as medium-sized. The chain carries TRBV27 and TRBJ1-5; D gene unclear. Germline lookup yields CDR1 MNHEY and CDR2 SMNVEV (reference sequence). V was trimmed by 7 bases and J by 4 bases, leaving 14 bases between them. This CDR3 spans 14 amino acids. In nucleotides, the CDR3 is TGTGCCAGCAAGGAGGGTCGAGGGAATCAGCCCCAGCATTTT. This codes for CASKEGRGNQPQHF.

The rearrangement joins TRBV5-4 to TRBJ2-1; TRBD2 matches 10 bases. The CDR3 is 17 residues long. V shed 4 bases, J shed 2 bases, and the junction held 9 bases outside the gene matches. Germline CDR1 reads SGHNT; CDR2 reads YYREEE (reference sequence). DNA of the CDR3: TGTGCCAGCAGCCGGGGGCAGCGGGGGGGAGCCTACAATGAGCAGTTCTTC. The encoded protein is CASSRGQRGGAYNEQFF.

CDR3 sequence (DNA): TGTGCCACCAGCAGAGTCGGCGGGGACATTCAGTACTTC. Its translation is CATSRVGGDIQYF. The chain employs TRBV15 and TRBJ2-4; a possible D gene is TRBD2 (6 bases). The CDR3 consists of 13 residues. V was clipped by 1 base and J by 8 bases, with 9 bases between them. Germline values: CDR1 LNHNV, CDR2 YYDKDF (reference sequence).

This chain links TRBV9 with TRBJ2-7; TRBD1 is a possible D gene (6 bases). CDR3 length: 15 amino acids. V was clipped by 1 base and J by 2 bases, with 13 bases between them. The germline gives CDR1 SGDLS, CDR2 YYNGEE. The DNA of the CDR3 is TGTGCCAGCAGCGTATGGCCGGGACAAGCCTACGAGCAGTACTTC. This sequence encodes CASSVWPGQAYEQYF.

This chain connects TRBV28 to TRBJ1-5; D may be TRBD1 (6 bases). Trimming shortened V by 7 bases and J by 3 bases, and 16 bases separated the two germline ends. Germline V CDR1 and CDR2: MDHEN, SYDVKM. The CDR3 runs to 15 residues. CDR3 coding DNA: TGTGCCAGCATCTCTTTCGGACAGTACAATCAGCCCCAGCATTTT. It codes for CASISFGQYNQPQHF.

The chain carries TRBV2 and TRBJ1-5; TRBD1 might be the D (5 bases). The ends were cut back, 2 bases at V and 3 bases at J, with 11 bases in the middle. CDR1 is SNHLY, CDR2 FYNNEI, per germline. CDR3 length: 15 amino acids. CDR3 in DNA: TGTGCCAGCAGTGAATGGGGCAGGGCCAATCAGCCCCAGCATTTT. Translation: CASSEWGRANQPQHF. The whole variable domain, remainder taken from reference TRBV2 and TRBJ1-5, is EPEVTQTPSHQVTQMGQEVILRCVPISNHLYFYWYRQILGQKVEFLVSFYNNEISEKSEIFDDQFSVERPDGSNFTLKIRSTKLEDSAMYFCASSEWGRANQPQHFGDGTRLSIL.

This chain connects TRBV2 to TRBJ2-2; no clear D gene. Germline V gene data show CDR1 as SNHLY and CDR2 as FYNNEI. CDR3 size: 12 residues. V dropped 7 bases and J dropped 3 bases, with 6 bases sitting between them. The CDR3 region is CASMLDTGELFF. CDR3 nucleotide sequence: TGTGCCAGCATGTTAGACACCGGGGAGCTGTTTTTT.

The chain is built from TRBV6-6 and TRBJ1-5, with 7 bases matching TRBD1. After removal of 5 bases from V and 6 bases from J, the junction contained 7 bases not matched to a gene. Germline values: CDR1 MNHNY, CDR2 SVGAGI (reference sequence). The CDR3 runs to 14 residues. CDR3 region: CASSPQGGGQPQHF. Written as DNA, the CDR3 is TGTGCCAGCAGTCCCCAGGGGGGGGGTCAGCCCCAGCATTTT.

The rearrangement joins TRBV5-1 to TRBJ2-2, with D perhaps TRBD1 (6 bases). CDR1 and CDR2 (germline): SGHRS, YFSETQ. The CDR3 spans 15 residues. V was pared by 2 bases and J by 3 bases, with 11 bases between. CDR3 nucleotides: TGCGCCAGCAGCTTACAGGGTTTAGACACCGGGGAGCTGTTTTTT. Translating it yields CASSLQGLDTGELFF.

The chain combines TRBV5-1 with TRBJ2-1; 7 bases agree with TRBD1. The CDR3 contains 15 residues. Looked up from germline, CDR1 is SGHRS and CDR2 is YFSETQ. Unmatched junction bases numbered 6, after V lost 4 bases and J lost 2 bases. The CDR3 is CASSVGTVAYNEQFF. CDR3 in DNA: TGCGCCAGCAGCGTCGGGACAGTTGCCTACAATGAGCAGTTCTTC.

This rearrangement joins TRBV7-2 to TRBJ2-3; D tentatively fits TRBD1 or TRBD2 (5 bases each). The CDR3 consists of 14 residues. Germline V gives CDR1 SGHTA, CDR2 FQGNSA. Trimming took off 0 bases at V and 4 bases at J, with 8 bases between the two ends. CDR3: CASSLAGVSDTQYF. CDR3 sequence (DNA): TGTGCCAGCAGCTTAGCGGGGGTATCAGATACGCAGTATTTT.